This TCR beta chain was sequenced for a study of CD8+ T cells in alopecia areata. Following extraction, RNA underwent reverse transcription to cDNA, which served as the sequencing template. TCRdb keeps only in-frame clones here, not all; method: immunoSEQ multiplex PCR. Altogether over 150,000 clones are present, 55% to 70% being singletons, with the ten largest covering 5.5%. The V segment lost 10 bases and the J segment 2 bases; nucleotides outside the gene matches: 11. The CDR3 is 15 residues long. Per germline, CDR1 MNHEY and CDR2 SVGAGI. The treatment was: oral pan-JAK inhibitor, 5-10 mg twice daily. It was from alopecia areata patients that lesional scalp punch biopsies and peripheral blood were collected.

The source of this sequence is a human donor with alopecia areata. The chain couples TRBV6-5 to TRBJ2-3; 8 nucleotides match TRBD2. Source: CD4+ T cells sorted from blood, taken at week 24, from a patient treated with tofacitinib. The CDR3 is CATALLADNTDTQYF. In nucleotides, the CDR3 is TGTGCCACCGCGTTACTAGCGGATAACACAGATACGCAGTATTTT.